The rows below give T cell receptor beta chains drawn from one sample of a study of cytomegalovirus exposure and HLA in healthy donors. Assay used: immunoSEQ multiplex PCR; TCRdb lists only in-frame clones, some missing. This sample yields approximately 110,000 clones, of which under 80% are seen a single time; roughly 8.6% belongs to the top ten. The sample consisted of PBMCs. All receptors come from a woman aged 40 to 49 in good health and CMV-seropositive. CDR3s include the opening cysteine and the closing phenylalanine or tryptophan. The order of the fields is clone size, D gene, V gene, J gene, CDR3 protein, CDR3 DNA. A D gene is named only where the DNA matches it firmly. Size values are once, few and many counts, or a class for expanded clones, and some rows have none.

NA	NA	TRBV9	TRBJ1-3	CASSGHGARGTIYF	TGTGCCAGCAGCGGACATGGAGCCCGCGGGACCATATATTTT
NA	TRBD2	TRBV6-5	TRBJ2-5	CASSFGLAGSETQYF	TGTGCCAGCAGTTTTGGACTAGCGGGTTCTGAGACCCAGTACTTC
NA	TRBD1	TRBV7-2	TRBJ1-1	CASSLYRGMDTEAFF	TGTGCCAGCAGCCTATACAGGGGTATGGACACTGAAGCTTTCTTT
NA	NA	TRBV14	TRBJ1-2	CASSSFGDGYTF	TGTGCCAGCAGCTCCTTCGGGGATGGCTACACCTTC
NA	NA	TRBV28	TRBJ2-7	CASSLRSYEQYF	TGTGCCAGCAGTTTGCGCTCCTACGAGCAGTACTTC
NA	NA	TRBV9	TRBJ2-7	CASSAGRNYEQYF	TGTGCCAGCAGCGCAGGCAGAAACTACGAGCAGTACTTC
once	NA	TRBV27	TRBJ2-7	CASGEGGAKYEQYF	TGTGCCAGCGGGGAGGGGGGGGCGAAGTACGAGCAGTACTTC
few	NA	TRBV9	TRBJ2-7	CASSVDINSYEQYF	TGTGCCAGCAGCGTAGACATCAACTCCTACGAGCAGTACTTC
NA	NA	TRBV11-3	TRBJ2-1	CASSGGLEYNEQFF	TGTGCCAGCAGCGGGGGACTTGAATACAATGAGCAGTTCTTC
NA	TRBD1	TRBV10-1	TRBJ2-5	CASGTVGETQYF	TGCGCCAGCGGGACAGTAGGAGAGACCCAGTACTTC
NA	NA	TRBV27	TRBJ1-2	CASGRPQTINYGYTF	TGTGCCAGCGGTCGCCCACAGACCATTAACTATGGCTACACCTTC
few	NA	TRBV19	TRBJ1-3	CASHSPGLESGNTIYF	TGTGCCAGTCATTCCCCTGGTTTGGAGTCTGGAAACACCATATATTTT
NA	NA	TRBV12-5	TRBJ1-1	CASGFSTPNTEAFF	TGTGCTAGTGGTTTCTCGACACCGAACACTGAAGCTTTCTTT
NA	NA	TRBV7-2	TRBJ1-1	CASSLALGADTEAFF	TGTGCCAGCAGCTTAGCCCTGGGGGCGGACACTGAAGCTTTCTTT
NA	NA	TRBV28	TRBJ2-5	CASRPVYQGFQETQYF	TGTGCCAGCAGGCCGGTATATCAGGGTTTCCAAGAGACCCAGTACTTC
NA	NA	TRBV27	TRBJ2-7	CASSRLDAGYEQYF	TGTGCCAGCAGCCGACTAGATGCGGGCTACGAGCAGTACTTC
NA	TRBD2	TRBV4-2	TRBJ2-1	CASSLEGLAGGDEQFF	TGTGCCAGCAGCCTCGAAGGGCTAGCGGGAGGGGATGAGCAGTTCTTC
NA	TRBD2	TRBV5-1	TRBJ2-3	CASSKGTRLDTQYF	TGCGCCAGCAGCAAGGGGACTAGGTTGGATACGCAGTATTTT
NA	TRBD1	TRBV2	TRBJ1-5	CASRGTGELRPQHF	TGTGCCAGCAGAGGGACAGGGGAACTCAGGCCCCAGCATTTT
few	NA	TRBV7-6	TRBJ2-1	CASSPRLGANEQFF	TGTGCCAGCAGCCCACGACTAGGGGCCAATGAGCAGTTCTTC
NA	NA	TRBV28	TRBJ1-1	CASSVDRNTEAFF	TGTGCCAGCAGTGTAGACAGGAACACTGAAGCTTTCTTT
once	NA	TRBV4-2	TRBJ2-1	CASSQEEGATYNEQFF	TGTGCCAGCAGCCAAGAGGAGGGGGCCACCTACAATGAGCAGTTCTTC
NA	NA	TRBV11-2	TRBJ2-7	CASSLLGPAYEQYF	TGTGCCAGCAGCCTACTAGGCCCCGCCTACGAGCAGTACTTC
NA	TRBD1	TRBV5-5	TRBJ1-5	CASSLGTGINQPQHF	TGTGCCAGCAGCTTGGGGACAGGGATCAATCAGCCCCAGCATTTT
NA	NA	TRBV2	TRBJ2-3	CASSDLARDTQYF	TGTGCCAGCAGTGATCTAGCGAGAGATACGCAGTATTTT
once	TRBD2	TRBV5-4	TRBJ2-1	CATYPGGSRYNEQFF	TGTGCCACCTACCCGGGGGGTTCGCGCTACAATGAGCAGTTCTTC
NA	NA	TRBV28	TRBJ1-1	CASSTAGVNTEAFF	TGTGCCAGCAGTACCGCCGGGGTTAACACTGAAGCTTTCTTT
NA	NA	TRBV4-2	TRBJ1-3	CASSQEPGNWGNTIYF	TGTGCCAGCAGCCAAGAACCGGGGAACTGGGGAAACACCATATATTTT
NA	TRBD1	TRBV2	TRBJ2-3	CASIKGQGYTDTQYF	TGTGCCAGCATTAAGGGACAGGGGTACACAGATACGCAGTATTTT
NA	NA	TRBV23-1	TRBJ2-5	CASSQSGRTGEGETQYF	TGCGCCAGCAGTCAATCGGGTCGAACAGGTGAAGGTGAGACCCAGTACTTC
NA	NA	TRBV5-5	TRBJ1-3	CASSLQLNLGNTIYF	TGTGCCAGCAGCTTGCAACTTAATCTTGGAAACACCATATATTTT
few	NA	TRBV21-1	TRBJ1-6	CASRQGYNSPLHF	TGTGCCAGCCGACAGGGCTATAATTCACCCCTCCACTTT
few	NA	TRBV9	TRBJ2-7	CASSPQSGTSYEQYF	TGTGCCAGCAGCCCCCAAAGCGGGACAAGCTACGAGCAGTACTTC
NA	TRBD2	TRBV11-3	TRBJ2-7	CASSTYSGRRYEQYF	TGTGCCAGCAGCACCTATAGCGGGAGACGGTACGAGCAGTACTTC
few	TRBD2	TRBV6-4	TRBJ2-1	CASSDSSRGPSGGDEQFF	TGTGCCAGCAGTGACTCGTCTCGGGGGCCTAGCGGGGGTGATGAGCAGTTCTTC
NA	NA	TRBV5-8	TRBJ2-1	CASSLNRRTAYNEQFF	TGTGCCAGCAGCTTGAACCGGAGGACAGCTTACAATGAGCAGTTCTTC
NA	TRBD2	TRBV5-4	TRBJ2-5	CASSLTSGGLQETQYF	TGTGCCAGCAGCTTGACTAGCGGGGGGCTCCAAGAGACCCAGTACTTC
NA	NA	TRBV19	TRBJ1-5	CASSTSGGNQPQHF	TGTGCCAGTAGTACCTCAGGGGGCAATCAGCCCCAGCATTTT
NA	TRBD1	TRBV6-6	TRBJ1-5	CASSPHDRGIQPQHF	TGTGCCAGCAGCCCCCATGACAGGGGAATTCAGCCCCAGCATTTT
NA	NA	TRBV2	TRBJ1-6	CASSEDKVGGSPLHF	TGTGCCAGCAGTGAAGACAAAGTAGGGGGTTCACCCCTCCACTTT
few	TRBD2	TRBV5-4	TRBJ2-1	CASFGSGRAGGNEQFF	TGTGCCAGCTTCGGTAGCGGGAGGGCCGGGGGGAATGAGCAGTTCTTC
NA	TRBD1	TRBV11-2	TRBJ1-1	CASSFDRADTEAFF	TGTGCCAGCAGCTTTGACAGGGCGGACACTGAAGCTTTCTTT
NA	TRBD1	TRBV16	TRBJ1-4	CASSHLDRVDEKLFF	TGTGCCAGCAGCCATTTGGACAGGGTGGACGAAAAACTGTTTTTT
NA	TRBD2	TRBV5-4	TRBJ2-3	CASSRGLAVEGDTQYF	TGTGCCAGCAGCCGGGGACTAGCGGTGGAGGGAGATACGCAGTATTTT
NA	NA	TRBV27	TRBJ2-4	CASSLGLEGLGNIQYF	TGTGCCAGCAGTTTAGGATTGGAGGGGCTCGGAAACATTCAGTACTTC
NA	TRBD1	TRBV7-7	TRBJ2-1	CASSVQGGSEQFF	TGTGCCAGCAGCGTACAGGGGGGTAGTGAGCAGTTCTTC
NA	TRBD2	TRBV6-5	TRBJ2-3	CATRVRAGVRDTQYF	TGTGCCACCAGGGTTCGAGCGGGAGTGAGAGATACGCAGTATTTT
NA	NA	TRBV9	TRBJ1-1	CASSAGLYTEAFF	TGTGCCAGCAGCGCGGGACTATACACTGAAGCTTTCTTT
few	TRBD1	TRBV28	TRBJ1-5	CASSSQGWVQPQHF	TGTGCCAGCAGCTCACAGGGGTGGGTACAGCCCCAGCATTTT
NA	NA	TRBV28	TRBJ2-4	CASSLPLASARPNIQYF	TGTGCCAGCAGTTTACCCCTCGCTAGCGCCCGACCGAACATTCAGTACTTC